Here is one TCR beta chain with its context. Sequenced by immunoSEQ multiplex PCR; TCRdb stores in-frame clones only, minus some. The sample lists roughly 200,000 clones; roughly nine tenths were seen once. The data were taken from a study of T cell responses to AZD1222 COVID-19 vaccine. This TCR came from an adult who received the AZD1222 COVID-19 vaccine. Source: peripheral blood, taken 28 days after the second AZD1222 dose.

The chain's CDR3 is CASSLNGANVLTF. The DNA for the CDR3 is TGTGCCAGCAGTTTGAATGGGGCCAACGTCCTGACTTTC. The chain recombines TRBV6-5 with TRBJ2-6; D is uncertain. The V end was cut by 4 bases, the J end by 3 bases, with 4 bases between. The germline CDR1 and CDR2 sequences are MNHEY and SVGAGI. The CDR3 sequence is 13 residues long.